These 23 T cell receptor beta chains were all obtained from the same sample, sequenced in a study of T cell repertoires in cytomegalovirus infection. TCRdb redid the calling of the reads with MiXCR, one entry per CDR3 protein. The sample yields about a million distinct CDR3 sequences, around 32% seen once. These TCRs are of unknown antigen specificity. The material was cultured CD8+ T cells from PBMCs, obtained from culture after CMV antigen stimulation. These TCRs come from a human donor in good health (CMV status not recorded). Some clones in this sample may be carry-over from other donors' samples.

This clonotype appeared a few times. The rearrangement links TRBV5-1 to TRBJ2-1; 8 bases map to TRBD1. This CDR3 comprises 15 residues. Trimming cost V 4 bases and J 7 bases; bases outside gene matches: 10. CDR1 and CDR2 (germline): SGHRS, YFSETQ. CDR3 DNA sequence: TGCGCCAGCAGCCTATGGACAGGGTCTAAAAATGAGCAGTTCTTC. Translated, it gives CASSLWTGSKNEQFF.

The table lists this clonotype with a few counts. This chain connects TRBV5-1 to TRBJ2-1, with D possibly being TRBD1 (6 bases). V dropped 1 base and J dropped 8 bases, with 13 bases sitting between them. Per germline, CDR1 SGHRS and CDR2 YFSETQ. CDR3 length equals 14 residues. The CDR3 DNA sequence: TGCGCCAGCAGCTTGACGGGACATGTCTATGAGCAGTTCTTC. Its translation is CASSLTGHVYEQFF.

The J gene is TRBJ2-5, the V gene TRBV28, with D perhaps matching TRBD1 (6 bases). V was cut by 7 bases and J by 1 base, with 25 bases left in between. The CDR3 runs 18 residues. CDR1 is MDHEN, CDR2 SYDVKM, per germline. CDR3 coding DNA: TGTGCCAGCACCAACTACAGGGCGCCGGCTGTACTCCAAGAGACCCAGTACTTC. Translated, it gives CASTNYRAPAVLQETQYF.

The chain carries TRBV2 and TRBJ2-1, with TRBD1 identical over 8 bases. The CDR3 runs to 16 residues. CDR1 is SNHLY, CDR2 FYNNEI, per germline. J gave up 5 bases and V 3 bases, and 9 bases lay outside the gene matches. The CDR3 sequence: CASSDLFGQGDNEQFF. The CDR3 coding sequence is TGTGCCAGCAGTGATCTTTTTGGACAGGGAGACAATGAGCAGTTCTTC.

In its sample, this clonotype was seen a few times. This rearrangement joins TRBV7-2 to TRBJ2-5, with 11 bases aligning to TRBD1. This CDR3 region has 17 residues. Trimming removed 2 bases from V and 2 bases from J; junction bases left unmatched: 7. CDR1 SGHTA and CDR2 FQGNSA come from the germline V gene. The CDR3 loop is CASSLIGQGAFQETQYF. CDR3 nucleotide sequence: TGTGCCAGCAGCTTAATAGGACAGGGGGCCTTTCAAGAGACCCAGTACTTC.

This clonotype was seen ten or more times. The rearrangement links TRBV6-1 to TRBJ2-3, with a possible D match to TRBD1 (5 bases). Per germline, CDR1 MNHNS and CDR2 SASEGT. V was shortened by 1 base and J by 6 bases, with 11 bases between the two germline ends. The CDR3 has 14 amino acids. CDR3 bases: TGTGCCAGCAGTGAAGAAGGGGCCCTCGATACGCAGTATTTT. Amino acids: CASSEEGALDTQYF.

The rearrangement links TRBV5-5 to TRBJ2-1; TRBD2 is a possible D gene (5 bases). V was pared by 2 bases and J by 6 bases, with 9 bases between. The CDR3 covers 13 residues. Germline CDR1 is SGHKS and CDR2 is YYEKEE (reference sequence). The CDR3: CASSFQTSNEQFF. CDR3 DNA sequence: TGTGCCAGCAGCTTTCAAACTAGCAATGAGCAGTTCTTC.

The rearrangement uses TRBV29-1 and TRBJ2-1; D gene uncertain. The V gene's germline CDR1 is SQVTM and CDR2 ANQGSEA. The CDR3 is 16 amino acids. V lost 2 bases and J 1 base, leaving 15 bases between the germline ends. The CDR3 here is CSVEFAALPSYNEQFF. The CDR3 DNA reads TGCAGCGTTGAATTTGCGGCACTCCCATCCTACAATGAGCAGTTCTTC.

This clonotype was counted between two and nine times. The chain has TRBV6-2 or TRBV6-3 and TRBJ2-3, with a weak D call TRBD2 (6 bases). Trimming shortened V by 2 bases and J by 1 base, and 10 bases separated the two germline ends. The CDR3 sequence is 15 residues long. In germline, CDR1 is MNHEY, CDR2 SVGEGT. The CDR3 sequence: CASSYRTTGTDTQYF. The CDR3 DNA reads TGTGCCAGCAGTTACCGGACTACCGGCACAGATACGCAGTATTTT.

The V and J genes are TRBV19 and TRBJ1-5; D is unresolved. CDR3 size: 15 residues. V lost 0 bases and J 2 bases, leaving 8 bases between the germline ends. The germline V gene has CDR1 LNHDA and CDR2 SQIVND (reference sequence). CDR3 coding DNA: TGTGCCAGTAGTATAGATGACTCCGGCAATCAGCCCCAGCATTTT. Its translation: CASSIDDSGNQPQHF.

The chain employs TRBV12-3 or TRBV12-4 and TRBJ1-2, with D possibly TRBD1 on 6 matching bases. The CDR3 covers 12 residues. The V end was cut by 5 bases, the J end by 7 bases, with 11 bases between. The CDR3 DNA reads as TGTGCCAGCAGTCAAGGGACAAGTGGCTACACCTTC. It yields the protein CASSQGTSGYTF.

This clonotype appeared a few times. This chain links TRBV6-1 with TRBJ2-1, with 7 bases fitting TRBD1. The CDR3 length is 14 residues. CDR1 is MNHNS and CDR2 is SASEGT in the germline V gene. Trimming removed 9 bases from V and 7 bases from J; junction bases left unmatched: 12. The CDR3 DNA follows: TGTGCCAGTGATAGCAGGGGGATTCTTAATGAGCAGTTCTTC. Protein product: CASDSRGILNEQFF.

The chain uses TRBV9 and TRBJ2-1, with a possible D match to TRBD1 (5 bases). The CDR3 has 14 amino acids. CDR1 and CDR2 from the germline V gene are SGDLS and YYNGEE. Trimming shortened V by 1 base and J by 4 bases, and 9 bases separated the two germline ends. The CDR3 sequence: CASSVYDRYNEQFF. CDR3 DNA sequence: TGTGCCAGCAGCGTATACGACAGATACAATGAGCAGTTCTTC.

This clonotype was seen at least ten times. This chain links TRBV12-3 or TRBV12-4 with TRBJ1-1; D not certain. Trimming shortened V by 6 bases and J by 4 bases, and 12 bases separated the two germline ends. The CDR3 runs 13 residues. CDR3 sequence reads: CASSFTLGTEAFF. CDR3 nucleotide sequence: TGTGCCAGCAGCTTTACGTTGGGCACTGAAGCTTTCTTT.

CDR3 loop: CASSLWPGAAGNEQFF. The CDR3 nucleotides are TGCGCCAGCAGCTTGTGGCCAGGGGCCGCCGGCAATGAGCAGTTCTTC. The chain joins TRBV5-1 to TRBJ2-1, with a weak D call TRBD1 (6 bases). Trimming stripped 1 base from V and 6 bases from J, with 17 bases between. Germline loops: CDR1 SGHRS, CDR2 YFSETQ. The CDR3 spans 16 residues.

This clonotype was counted only a few times. The chain couples TRBV5-1 to TRBJ2-7; D uncertain. Deletions cut 0 bases from V and 0 bases from J, with 13 bases between. CDR3 size: 16 residues. CDR1 is SGHRS, CDR2 YFSETQ, per germline. CDR3 DNA sequence: TGCGCCAGCAGCTTGGCTTTATCTGGGCCCTCCTACGAGCAGTACTTC. It yields the protein CASSLALSGPSYEQYF.

The rearrangement links TRBV19 to TRBJ1-1; 12 bases are a match to TRBD1. V lost 7 bases to trimming and J lost 5 bases; unmatched junction nucleotides: 5. This CDR3 has 14 amino acids. Germline V CDR1 and CDR2: LNHDA, SQIVND (reference sequence). As DNA, the CDR3 is TGTGCCAGTATCCGGGACAGGGGGCAGACTGAAGCTTTCTTT. Amino acids: CASIRDRGQTEAFF.

The chain links TRBV6-1 to TRBJ2-1; D unresolved. Between the trimmed V and J ends, which lost 3 bases and 4 bases, there was a span of 13 bases. Per the germline V gene, CDR1 is MNHNS and CDR2 is SASEGT. The CDR3 totals 15 residues. CDR3 nucleotides: TGTGCCAGCAGTGAGGCCCTTGATGCTTACAATGAGCAGTTCTTC. Amino acids: CASSEALDAYNEQFF.

The chain links TRBV12-3 or TRBV12-4 to TRBJ1-2, with D hard to call. Trimming took off 6 bases at V and 1 base at J, with 21 bases between the two ends. This CDR3 region has 17 residues. CDR3 bases: TGTGCCAGCAGCTTCTCAATCTCCGGGCTGATTAACTATGGCTACACCTTC. This gives the protein CASSFSISGLINYGYTF.

This clonotype appeared once. The V and J genes are TRBV20-1 and TRBJ1-3, with TRBD1 as a possible D gene (6 bases). The CDR3 is 15 residues long. Trimming took off 0 bases at V and 4 bases at J, with 13 bases between the two ends. The germline V gene encodes CDR1 DFQATT and CDR2 SNEGSKA (reference sequence). The DNA for the CDR3 is TGCAGTGCTAGAGATCAGGGGAAGGCGGGAAACACCATATATTTT. This gives the protein CSARDQGKAGNTIYF.

This clonotype showed up just once. For the CDR3, the DNA is TGTGCCAGCAGCGTTTGGGGGGATACGCAGTATTTT. It specifies CASSVWGDTQYF. This rearrangement joins TRBV9 to TRBJ2-3; D may match TRBD1 or TRBD2 (5 bases each). The germline V gene encodes CDR1 SGDLS and CDR2 YYNGEE. The CDR3 runs 12 residues. V shed 2 bases and J shed 6 bases, with 7 bases lying between them.

The rearrangement links TRBV4-2 to TRBJ1-5; D unresolved. CDR3 length equals 17 residues. Trimming left V 0 bases short and J 0 bases short, with 12 bases between. Germline assignment: CDR1 LGHNA and CDR2 YNFKEQ. CDR3 amino acids: CASSQDNGLYSNQPQHF. The CDR3, as DNA: TGTGCCAGCAGCCAAGATAATGGGTTGTATAGCAATCAGCCCCAGCATTTT.

This chain links TRBV7-9 with TRBJ2-5, with TRBD1 matching 10 bases. The germline V gene has CDR1 SEHNR and CDR2 FQNEAQ (reference sequence). Losses at the gene ends were 5 bases for V and 5 bases for J; bases not matched to a gene: 8. The CDR3 consists of 15 residues. The CDR3, as DNA: TGTGCCAGCAGCACCCTGACAGGGGGCGAGGAGACCCAGTACTTC. Protein: CASSTLTGGEETQYF.